A single sample is the source of the 10 T cell receptor beta chains below, sequenced in a study of CD8+ T cells in alopecia areata. Following extraction, RNA underwent reverse transcription to cDNA, which served as the sequencing template. TCRdb's table, derived via immunoSEQ multiplex PCR, lists solely in-frame clones and lacks some. The sample shows about 120,000 clones, none of them appearing just once. Source material: lesional skin. The origin of the receptors is a C3H/HeJ mouse with alopecia areata. MHC haplotype: H2-k.

Regarding this clone: Gene names refer to mouse genes. The CDR3 is cut off 4 residues early in the read; its end comes from the germline J gene. The chain is built from TRBV1 and TRBJ2-2, with D tentatively TRBD2 (6 bases). Germline V lookup: CDR1 NSQYPW, CDR2 LRSPGD (reference sequence). V gave up 3 bases and J gave up 0 bases, with 11 bases separating them. The CDR3 has 16 residues. CDR3 bases read: TGCACCTGCAGTGCGTTGTGGGGGACAAACACCGGG. Translation: CTCSALWGTNTG. The complete CDR3 reads CTCSALWGTNTGQLYF.

This clone has at least ten counts. Each gene name is a mouse one. The CDR3 is CTCSAEAGHQDTQYF. Partial CDR3 DNA: TGCACCTGCAGTGCAGAAGCCGGACATCAAGAC. This chain links TRBV1 with TRBJ2-5; D might be TRBD1 (5 bases). The missing CDR3 end, 4 residues past where the read stops, is filled in from the germline J gene. The germline gives CDR1 NSQYPW, CDR2 LRSPGD (reference sequence). Deletions cut 0 bases from V and 3 bases from J, with 10 bases between. The CDR3 runs to 15 residues.

To note about this clone: Mouse gene names and germline throughout. The sequence runs out 4 residues before the end of the CDR3; the remainder is reconstructed from the germline J gene. This rearrangement joins TRBV13-3 to TRBJ2-5; TRBD1 aligns across 7 bases. CDR3 length: 14 amino acids. Germline V gene sequence: CDR1 NNHDY, CDR2 SYVADS. The chain's CDR3 is CASSDTDRTDTQYF. The DNA read from the CDR3 is TGTGCCAGCAGTGATACGGACAGGACGGAC. The whole variable domain, filled in from reference TRBV13-3 and TRBJ2-5, reads EAAVTQSPRSKVAVTGGKVTLSCHQTNNHDYMYWYRQDTGHGLRLIHYSYVADSTEKGDIPDGYKASRPSQENFSLILELASLSQTAVYFCASSDTDRTDTQYFGPGTRLLVL.

As for this clone: Gene names refer to mouse genes. The read ends 4 residues shy of where the CDR3 ends; the end is completed using the germline J gene. The gene calls are TRBV16 and TRBJ1-4; tentative D call: TRBD1 (5 bases). The V gene's germline CDR1 is SGHSA and CDR2 FRNQAP. The V and J ends lost 5 bases and 0 bases respectively, with 10 bases between them. The length of the CDR3 is 15 residues. The CDR3: CASSPGQLSNERLFF. CDR3 DNA (partial): TGTGCAAGCAGCCCCGGACAACTTTCCAACGAA. The full variable domain, completed using reference TRBV16 and TRBJ1-4, is NAGVIQTPRHKVTGKGQEATLWCEPISGHSAVFWYRQTIVQGLEFLTYFRNQAPIDDSGMPKERFSAQMPNQSHSTLKIQSTQPQDSAVYLCASSPGQLSNERLFFGHGTKLSVL.

As concerns this clone: TCRdb's protein does not match the DNA translation at residue 13; the protein provided is translated from the DNA. Genes here carry mouse names. The read stops 3 residues short of the end of the CDR3; the missing end is completed from the germline J gene. Additional DNA sequences in this sample encode the identical CDR3. The rearrangement links TRBV1 to TRBJ1-3; D is possibly TRBD1 (6 bases). The germline V and J ends were trimmed by 3 bases and 0 bases, with 12 bases remaining between them. Germline-derived CDR1 and CDR2 are NSQYPW and LRSPGD (reference sequence). The length of the CDR3 is 16 residues. CDR3 region: CTCSAGTKNSGNTLYF. The DNA read from the CDR3 is TGCACCTGCAGTGCTGGGACAAAGAATTCTGGAAATACG. The complete variable domain, with remaining parts taken from reference TRBV1 and TRBJ1-3, reads VTLLEQNPRWRLVPRGQAVNLRCILKNSQYPWMSWYQQDLQKQLQWLFTLRSPGDKEVKSLPGADYLATRVTDTELRLQVANMSQGRTLYCTCSAGTKNSGNTLYFGEGSRLIVV.

This clone was observed a few times. Genes and germline come from the mouse. The observed sequence ends 4 residues before the CDR3 terminus, with the missing tail filled in from the germline J gene. The chain has TRBV5 and TRBJ2-2, with 7 bases fitting TRBD2. The V gene's germline CDR1 is LGHNA and CDR2 YNLKQL (reference sequence). Trimming cost V 0 bases and J 2 bases; bases outside gene matches: 3. The CDR3 extends over 16 amino acids. CDR3 DNA, as far as it was read: TGTGCCAGCAGCCAAGAAAGCTGGGGGAACACCGGG. Encoded protein: CASSQESWGNTG. Given in full, the CDR3 is CASSQESWGNTGQLYF.

About this clone itself: Gene labels here are mouse ones. The read terminates 4 residues before the CDR3 end, so the remaining end is supplied by the germline J gene. The same CDR3 is also encoded by other DNA sequences in this sample. The chain employs TRBV13-3 and TRBJ2-5; 11 bases agree with TRBD2. J was trimmed by 0 bases and V by 2 bases; bases with no gene match: 2. Germline lookup yields CDR1 NNHDY and CDR2 SYVADS. The CDR3 covers 16 residues. The chain's CDR3 is CASSDGTGGNQDTQYF. The covered CDR3 bases are TGTGCCAGCAGTGACGGGACTGGGGGCAACCAAGAC.

This clone was seen only a few times. Germline and genes: mouse. The read falls 4 residues short of the CDR3 end, and the missing part is taken from the germline J gene. The rearrangement joins TRBV13-3 to TRBJ2-1; TRBD2 matches at 9 bases. The CDR3 is 16 residues long. V trimming: 2 bases; J trimming: 3 bases; junction bases outside the gene matches: 6. Looked up from germline, CDR1 is NNHDY and CDR2 is SYVADS. The part of the CDR3 DNA that was read is TGTGCCAGCAGTGACCCGACTGGGGGATCCTATGCT. Translation: CASSDPTGGSYA. The complete CDR3 protein is CASSDPTGGSYAEQFF.

This clone has a handful of counts. Here the gene names and germline are mouse. The read terminates 4 residues ahead of where the CDR3 ends, so the germline J gene completes it. The chain is built from TRBV13-1 and TRBJ2-7; the D is unclear. Germline V gene sequence: CDR1 NSHNY, CDR2 SYGAGN. V lost 0 bases and J lost 0, with 7 bases in between. The CDR3 consists of 14 residues. The CDR3 reads CASSDARVSYEQYF. CDR3 DNA (partial): TGTGCCAGCAGTGATGCGAGGGTCTCCTAT.

This clone was detected only a few times. Germline and genes here are mouse. The read halts 4 residues ahead of the CDR3 end, with the missing end drawn from the germline J gene. Other DNA sequences in this specimen translate into the identical CDR3. The V gene is TRBV31, the J gene TRBJ2-7; 9 positions match TRBD2. Looked up from germline, CDR1 is GKSSPN and CDR2 is SITVG. The CDR3 spans 13 residues. The part of the CDR3 DNA that was read is TGTGCCTGGAGTCTATTGGGGGGGCAT. Translating gives CAWSLLGGH. The CDR3 as a whole reads CAWSLLGGHEQYF.